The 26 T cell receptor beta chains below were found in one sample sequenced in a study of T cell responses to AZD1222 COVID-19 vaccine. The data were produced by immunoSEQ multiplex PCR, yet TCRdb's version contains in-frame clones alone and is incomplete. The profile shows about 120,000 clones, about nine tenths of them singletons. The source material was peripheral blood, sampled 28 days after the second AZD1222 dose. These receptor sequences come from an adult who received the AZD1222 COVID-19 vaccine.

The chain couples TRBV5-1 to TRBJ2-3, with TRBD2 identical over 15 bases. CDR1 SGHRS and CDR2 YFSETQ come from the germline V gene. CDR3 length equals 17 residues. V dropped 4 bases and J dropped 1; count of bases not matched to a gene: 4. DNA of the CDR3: TGCGCCAGCAGCGCGGGACTAGCGGGGGGACGCACAGATACGCAGTATTTT. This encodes CASSAGLAGGRTDTQYF.

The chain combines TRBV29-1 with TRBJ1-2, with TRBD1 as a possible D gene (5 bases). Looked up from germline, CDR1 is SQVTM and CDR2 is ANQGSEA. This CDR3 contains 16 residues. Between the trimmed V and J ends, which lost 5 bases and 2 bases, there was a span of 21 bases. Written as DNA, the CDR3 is TGCAGCGTTCCCCCGGGCGGGGGGGTCGGGAACTATGGCTACACCTTC. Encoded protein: CSVPPGGGVGNYGYTF.

The CDR3 nucleotides are TGTGCCAGCAGTTTATACCAGGGACTCGCTGAAGCTTTCTTT. Residues: CASSLYQGLAEAFF. V gene TRBV27 combines with J gene TRBJ1-1; TRBD1 is a possible D gene (5 bases). Germline CDR1 reads MNHEY; CDR2 reads SMNVEV (reference sequence). The CDR3 is made up of 14 amino acids. The V gene lost 1 base and the J gene lost 6 bases, with 12 bases spanning the gap.

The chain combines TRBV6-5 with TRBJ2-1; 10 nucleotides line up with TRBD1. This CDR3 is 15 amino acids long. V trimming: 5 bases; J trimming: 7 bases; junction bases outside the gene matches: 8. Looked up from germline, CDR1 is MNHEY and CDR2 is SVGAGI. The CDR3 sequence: CASSSRTGGHNEQFF. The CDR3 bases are TGTGCCAGCAGTAGCCGGACAGGGGGTCATAATGAGCAGTTCTTC.

The CDR3: CATSESRGGQNIQYF. The CDR3 DNA sequence: TGTGCCACCAGTGAGAGCAGGGGGGGCCAAAACATTCAGTACTTC. The J gene is TRBJ2-4, the V gene TRBV24-1; D possibly matches TRBD1 or TRBD2 (7 bases each). Deletions cut 4 bases from V and 5 bases from J, with 14 bases between. Germline lookup yields CDR1 KGHDR and CDR2 SFDVKD. The CDR3 consists of 15 residues.

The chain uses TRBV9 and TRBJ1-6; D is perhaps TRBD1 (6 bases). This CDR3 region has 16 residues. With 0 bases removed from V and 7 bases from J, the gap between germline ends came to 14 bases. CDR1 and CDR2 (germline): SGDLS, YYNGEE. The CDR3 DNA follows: TGTGCCAGCAGCGTAGGACCGGACAGTAAAAATTCACCCCTCCACTTT. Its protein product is CASSVGPDSKNSPLHF.

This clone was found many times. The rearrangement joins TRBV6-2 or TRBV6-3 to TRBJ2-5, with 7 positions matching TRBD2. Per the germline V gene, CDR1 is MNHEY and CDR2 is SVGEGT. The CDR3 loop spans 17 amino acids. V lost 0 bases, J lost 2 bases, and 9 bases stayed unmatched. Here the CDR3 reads CASSYSILAAMQETQYF. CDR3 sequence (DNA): TGTGCCAGCAGTTACTCGATCCTAGCGGCTATGCAAGAGACCCAGTACTTC.

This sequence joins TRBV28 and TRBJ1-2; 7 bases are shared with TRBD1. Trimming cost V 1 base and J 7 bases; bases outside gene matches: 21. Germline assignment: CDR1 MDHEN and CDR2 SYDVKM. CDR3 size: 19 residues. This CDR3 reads CASSLSYSFDRPRGFGYTF. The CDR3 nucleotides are TGTGCCAGCAGTTTATCCTACTCTTTCGATCGCCCCAGGGGGTTTGGCTACACCTTC.

Here the CDR3 DNA reads TGTGCCAGCGGGTCGGGGAACACTGAAGCTTTCTTT. Amino acids: CASGSGNTEAFF. The chain is built from TRBV28 and TRBJ1-1; D is unresolved. In germline, CDR1 is MDHEN, CDR2 SYDVKM. Trimming cost V 8 bases and J 1 base, with 8 bases left between them. CDR3 length: 12 amino acids.

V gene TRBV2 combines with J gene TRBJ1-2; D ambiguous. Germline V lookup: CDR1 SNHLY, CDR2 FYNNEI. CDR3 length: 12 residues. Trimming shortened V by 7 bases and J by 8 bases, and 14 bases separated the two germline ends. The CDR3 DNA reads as TGTGCCAGCACCCCCGACATAGGGGGCTACACCTTC. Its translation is CASTPDIGGYTF.

The chain's CDR3 is CASSSSGAGRVEFF. DNA of the CDR3: TGTGCCAGCAGTTCCTCCGGAGCGGGGCGGGTGGAGTTCTTC. The chain couples TRBV6-5 to TRBJ2-1, with TRBD2 matching over 7 bases. After removal of 4 bases from V and 14 bases from J, the junction contained 14 bases not matched to a gene. Germline V gives CDR1 MNHEY, CDR2 SVGAGI. The CDR3 loop spans 14 amino acids.

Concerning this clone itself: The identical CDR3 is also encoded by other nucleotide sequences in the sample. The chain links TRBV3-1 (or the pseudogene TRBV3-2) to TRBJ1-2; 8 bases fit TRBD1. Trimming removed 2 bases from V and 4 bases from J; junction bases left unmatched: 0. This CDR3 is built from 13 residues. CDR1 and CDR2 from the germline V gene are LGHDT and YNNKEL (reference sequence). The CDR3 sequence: CASSQTGGYGYTF. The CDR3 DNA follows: TGTGCCAGCAGCCAAACAGGGGGCTATGGCTACACCTTC.

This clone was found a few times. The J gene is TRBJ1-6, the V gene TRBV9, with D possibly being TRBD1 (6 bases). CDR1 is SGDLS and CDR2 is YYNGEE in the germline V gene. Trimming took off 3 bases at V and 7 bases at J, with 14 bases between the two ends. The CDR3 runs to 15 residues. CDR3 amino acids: CASSARWGTNSPLHF. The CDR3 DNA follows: TGTGCCAGCAGCGCCCGGTGGGGGACAAATTCACCCCTCCACTTT.

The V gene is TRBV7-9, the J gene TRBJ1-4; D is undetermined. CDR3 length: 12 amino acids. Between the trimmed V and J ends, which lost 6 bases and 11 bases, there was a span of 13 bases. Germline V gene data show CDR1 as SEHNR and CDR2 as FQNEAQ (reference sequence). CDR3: CASSLIESKLFF. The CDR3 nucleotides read TGTGCCAGCAGTTTAATCGAAAGCAAACTGTTTTTT.

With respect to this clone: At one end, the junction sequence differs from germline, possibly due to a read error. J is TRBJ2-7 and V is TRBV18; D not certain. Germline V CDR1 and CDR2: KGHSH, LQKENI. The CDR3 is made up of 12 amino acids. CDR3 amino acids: CASSPQKLLLRF. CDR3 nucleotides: TGTGCCAGCTCACCGCAGAAGCTCCTCCTACGCTTC.

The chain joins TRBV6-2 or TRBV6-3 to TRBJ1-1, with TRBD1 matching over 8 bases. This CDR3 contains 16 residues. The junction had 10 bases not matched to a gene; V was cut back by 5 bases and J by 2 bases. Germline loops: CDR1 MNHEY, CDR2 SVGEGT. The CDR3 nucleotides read TGTGCCAGCAGTAACCGGGACAGGAGGCGCAACACTGAAGCTTTCTTT. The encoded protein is CASSNRDRRRNTEAFF.

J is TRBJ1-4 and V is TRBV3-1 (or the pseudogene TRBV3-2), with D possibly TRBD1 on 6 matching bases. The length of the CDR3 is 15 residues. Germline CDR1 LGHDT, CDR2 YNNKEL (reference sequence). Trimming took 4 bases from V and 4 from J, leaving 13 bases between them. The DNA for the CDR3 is TGTGCCAGCAGCCCACCAGGGGTCTTTAATGAAAAACTGTTTTTT. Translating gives CASSPPGVFNEKLFF.

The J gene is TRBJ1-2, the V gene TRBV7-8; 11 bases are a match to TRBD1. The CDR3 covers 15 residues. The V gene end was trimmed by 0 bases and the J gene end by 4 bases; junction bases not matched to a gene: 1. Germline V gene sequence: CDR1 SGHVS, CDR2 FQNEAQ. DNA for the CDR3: TGTGCCAGCAGCTTAGCTGGACAGGGGGCCTATGGCTACACCTTC. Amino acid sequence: CASSLAGQGAYGYTF.

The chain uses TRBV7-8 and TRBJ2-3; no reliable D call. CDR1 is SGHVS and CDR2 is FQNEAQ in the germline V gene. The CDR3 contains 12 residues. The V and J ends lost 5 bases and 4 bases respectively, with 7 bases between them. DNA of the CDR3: TGTGCCAGCAGCCCAGGAGCAGATACGCAGTATTTT. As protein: CASSPGADTQYF.

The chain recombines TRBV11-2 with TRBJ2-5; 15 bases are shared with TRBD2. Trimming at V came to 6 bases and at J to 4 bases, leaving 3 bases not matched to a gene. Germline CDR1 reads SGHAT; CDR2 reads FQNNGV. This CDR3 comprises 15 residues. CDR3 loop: CASSWTSGGAETQYF. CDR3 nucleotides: TGTGCCAGCAGTTGGACTAGCGGGGGGGCAGAGACCCAGTACTTC.

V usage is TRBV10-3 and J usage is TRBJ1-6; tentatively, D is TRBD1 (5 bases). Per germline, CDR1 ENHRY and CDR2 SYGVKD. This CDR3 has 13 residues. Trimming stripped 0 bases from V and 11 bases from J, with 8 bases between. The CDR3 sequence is CAISESVGPPLHF. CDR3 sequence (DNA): TGTGCCATCAGTGAGTCGGTGGGGCCACCCCTCCACTTT.

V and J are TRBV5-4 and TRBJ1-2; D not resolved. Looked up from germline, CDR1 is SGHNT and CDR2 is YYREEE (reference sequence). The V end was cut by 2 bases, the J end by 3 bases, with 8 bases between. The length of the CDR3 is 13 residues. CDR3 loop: CASSFDGYYGYTF. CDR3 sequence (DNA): TGTGCCAGCAGCTTCGACGGCTACTATGGCTACACCTTC.

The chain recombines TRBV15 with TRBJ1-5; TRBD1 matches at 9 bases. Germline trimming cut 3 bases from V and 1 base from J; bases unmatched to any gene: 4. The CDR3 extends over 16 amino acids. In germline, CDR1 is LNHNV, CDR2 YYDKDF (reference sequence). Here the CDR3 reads CATSSQQGASNQPQHF. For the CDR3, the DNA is TGTGCCACCAGCAGTCAACAGGGGGCAAGCAATCAGCCCCAGCATTTT. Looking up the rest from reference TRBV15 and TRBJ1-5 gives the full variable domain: DAMVIQNPRYQVTQFGKPVTLSCSQTLNHNVMYWYQQKSSQAPKLLFHYYDKDFNNEADTPDNFQSRRPNTSFCFLDIRSPGLGDTAMYLCATSSQQGASNQPQHFGDGTRLSIL.

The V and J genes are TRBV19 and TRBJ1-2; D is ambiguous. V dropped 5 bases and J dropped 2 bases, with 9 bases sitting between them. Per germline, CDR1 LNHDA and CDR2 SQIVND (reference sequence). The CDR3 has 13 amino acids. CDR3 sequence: CASSPFSNYGYTF. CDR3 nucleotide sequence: TGTGCCAGTAGTCCCTTCTCCAACTATGGCTACACCTTC.

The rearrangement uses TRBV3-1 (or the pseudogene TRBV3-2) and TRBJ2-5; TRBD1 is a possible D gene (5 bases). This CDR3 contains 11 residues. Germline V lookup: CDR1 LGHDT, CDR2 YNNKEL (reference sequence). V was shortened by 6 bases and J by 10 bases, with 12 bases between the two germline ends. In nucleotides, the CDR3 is TGTGCCAGCAGACACCTCAGGGACCAGTACTTC. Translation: CASRHLRDQYF.

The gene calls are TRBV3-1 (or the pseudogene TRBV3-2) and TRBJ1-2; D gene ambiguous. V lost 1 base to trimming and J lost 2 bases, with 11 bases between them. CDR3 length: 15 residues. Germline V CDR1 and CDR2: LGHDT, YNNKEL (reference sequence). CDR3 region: CASSQALSGNYGYTF. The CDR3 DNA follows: TGTGCCAGCAGCCAAGCGTTGTCAGGAAACTATGGCTACACCTTC.